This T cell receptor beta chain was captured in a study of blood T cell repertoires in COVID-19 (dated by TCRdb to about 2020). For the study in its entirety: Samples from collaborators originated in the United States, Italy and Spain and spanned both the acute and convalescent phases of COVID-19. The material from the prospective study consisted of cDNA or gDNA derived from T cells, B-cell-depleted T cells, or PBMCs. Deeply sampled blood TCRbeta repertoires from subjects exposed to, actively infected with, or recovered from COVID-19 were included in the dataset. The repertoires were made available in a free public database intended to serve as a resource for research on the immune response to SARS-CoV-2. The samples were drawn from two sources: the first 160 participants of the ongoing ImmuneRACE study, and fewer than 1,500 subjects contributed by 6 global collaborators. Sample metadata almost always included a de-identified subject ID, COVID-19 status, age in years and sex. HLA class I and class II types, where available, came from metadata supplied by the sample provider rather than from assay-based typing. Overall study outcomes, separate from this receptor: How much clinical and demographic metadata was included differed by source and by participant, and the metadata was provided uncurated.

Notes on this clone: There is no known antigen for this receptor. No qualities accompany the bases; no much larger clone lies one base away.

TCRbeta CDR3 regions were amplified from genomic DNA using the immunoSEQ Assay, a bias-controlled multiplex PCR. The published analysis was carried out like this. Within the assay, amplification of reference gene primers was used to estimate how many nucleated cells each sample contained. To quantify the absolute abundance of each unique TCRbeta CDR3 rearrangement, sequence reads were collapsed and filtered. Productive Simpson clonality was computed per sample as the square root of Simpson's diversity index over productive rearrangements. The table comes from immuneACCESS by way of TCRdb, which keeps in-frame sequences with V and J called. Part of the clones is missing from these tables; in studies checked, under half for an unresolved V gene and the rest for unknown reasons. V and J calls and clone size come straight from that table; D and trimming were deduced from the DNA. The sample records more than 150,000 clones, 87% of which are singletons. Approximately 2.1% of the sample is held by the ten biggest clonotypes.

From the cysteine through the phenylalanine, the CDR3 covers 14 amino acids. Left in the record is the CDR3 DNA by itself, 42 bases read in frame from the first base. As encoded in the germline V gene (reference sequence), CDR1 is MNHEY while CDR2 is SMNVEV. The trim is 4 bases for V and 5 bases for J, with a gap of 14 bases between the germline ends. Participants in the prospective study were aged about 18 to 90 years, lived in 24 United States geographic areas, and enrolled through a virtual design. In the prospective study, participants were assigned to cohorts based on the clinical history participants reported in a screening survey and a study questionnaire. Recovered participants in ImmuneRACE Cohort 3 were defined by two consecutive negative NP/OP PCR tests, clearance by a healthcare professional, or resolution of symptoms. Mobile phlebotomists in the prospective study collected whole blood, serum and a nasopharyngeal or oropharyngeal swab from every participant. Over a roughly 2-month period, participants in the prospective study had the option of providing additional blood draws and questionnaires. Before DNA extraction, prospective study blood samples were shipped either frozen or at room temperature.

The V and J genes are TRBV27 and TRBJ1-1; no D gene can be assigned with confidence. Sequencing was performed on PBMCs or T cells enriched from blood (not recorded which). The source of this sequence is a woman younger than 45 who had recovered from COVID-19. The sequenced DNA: TGTGCCAGCAGTTACACTCGGGAAGTGACTGAAGCTTTCTTT. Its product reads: CASSYTREVTEAFF.